This passage covers 31 T cell receptor beta chains from one sample sequenced in a study of technical replicates of blood from several donors. Sequencing used immunoSEQ multiplex PCR; TCRdb keeps in-frame clones, though not all of them. The table has approximately 73,000 clones, 92% seen once. Material: T cells isolated from PBMCs. The receptor source for this set is a human donor in good health.

This clone occurred once. The chain links TRBV5-6 to TRBJ1-1; 9 nucleotides agree with TRBD1. V trimming: 2 bases; J trimming: 5 bases; junction bases outside the gene matches: 4. This CDR3 has 14 residues. The germline V gene encodes CDR1 SGHDT and CDR2 YYEEEE. The DNA for the CDR3 is TGTGCCAGCAGCTTCACAGGGGGCACAACTGAAGCTTTCTTT. It encodes CASSFTGGTTEAFF.

The chain uses TRBV19 and TRBJ2-2, with 7 bases aligning to TRBD2. With 5 bases clipped from V and 5 bases from J, the junction kept 2 bases outside the gene matches. The CDR3 length is 13 residues. Germline loops: CDR1 LNHDA, CDR2 SQIVND (reference sequence). The CDR3 region has the DNA TGTGCCAGTAGTTGGGGGGGAACCGGGGAGCTGTTTTTT. Translating it yields CASSWGGTGELFF.

The V and J genes are TRBV6-4 and TRBJ1-1; possible D gene TRBD1, 5 bases. V lost 2 bases and J lost 5, with 9 bases in between. CDR1 is MRHNA and CDR2 is SNTAGT in the germline V gene. This CDR3 comprises 13 residues. CDR3: CASSDDRGTEAFF. In DNA form, the CDR3 reads TGTGCCAGCAGTGACGATCGGGGGACTGAAGCTTTCTTT.

CDR3 nucleotide sequence: TGTGCAAGGGACAGGGCCAACTATGGCTACACCTTC. It codes for CARDRANYGYTF. The V gene is TRBV30, the J gene TRBJ1-2; 9 bases map to TRBD1. Looked up from germline, CDR1 is GTSNPN and CDR2 is SVGIG (reference sequence). The CDR3 consists of 12 residues. Full variable domain (outside the CDR3, taken from reference TRBV30 and TRBJ1-2): SQTIHQWPATLVQPVGSPLSLECTVEGTSNPNLYWYRQAAGRGLQLLFYSVGIGQISSEVPQNLSASRPQDRQFILSSKKLLLSDSGFYLCARDRANYGYTFGSGTRLTVV.

The chain recombines TRBV19 with TRBJ2-5; a weak D match, TRBD2 (6 bases). Germline lookup yields CDR1 LNHDA and CDR2 SQIVND (reference sequence). This CDR3 has 17 amino acids. V was cut by 6 bases and J by 3 bases, with 23 bases left in between. The CDR3 DNA is TGTGCCAGTAGCCCCCTTCGACCGCTCCGGACTAAAGAGACCCAGTACTTC. This translates into CASSPLRPLRTKETQYF.

The chain links TRBV9 to TRBJ2-6, with 8 bases lining up with TRBD1. Germline lookup yields CDR1 SGDLS and CDR2 YYNGEE. The trim removed 4 bases at V and 0 bases at J, leaving 15 bases unmatched. The CDR3 sequence is 20 residues long. The CDR3 sequence: CASSQRTGRILISGANVLTF. The CDR3 DNA sequence: TGTGCCAGCAGCCAACGGACAGGGAGGATACTCATCTCTGGGGCCAACGTCCTGACTTTC.

The chain couples TRBV10-3 to TRBJ2-7; the match to TRBD1 covers 8 bases. V was pared by 2 bases and J by 6 bases, with 6 bases of the junction left unmatched. Germline CDR1 reads ENHRY; CDR2 reads SYGVKD. The CDR3 runs to 14 residues. DNA of the CDR3: TGTGCCATCAGTGAGGGACAGGGAATTAGCGAGCAGTACTTC. Residues: CAISEGQGISEQYF.

The V and J genes are TRBV5-4 and TRBJ2-7; D is possibly TRBD2 (6 bases). The CDR3 has 14 residues. V dropped 0 bases and J dropped 5 bases, with 12 bases sitting between them. Germline CDR1 SGHNT, CDR2 YYREEE (reference sequence). The CDR3 coding sequence is TGTGCCAGCAGCTTGGAACGGGACTTGGACGAGCAGTACTTC. It is translated as CASSLERDLDEQYF.

The V gene is TRBV7-2, the J gene TRBJ2-1, with 8 bases aligning to TRBD2. Trimming took 1 base from V and 7 from J; bases not matched to a gene: 6. This CDR3 is built from 15 residues. The germline V gene has CDR1 SGHTA and CDR2 FQGNSA. The CDR3 DNA is TGTGCCAGCAGCTTAGGAGCGGGAGCTTTAAATGAGCAGTTCTTC. It yields the protein CASSLGAGALNEQFF.

The V gene is TRBV30, the J gene TRBJ2-1; 10 bases match TRBD2. The trim removed 8 bases at V and 5 bases at J, leaving 9 bases unmatched. Germline CDR1 GTSNPN, CDR2 SVGIG (reference sequence). The CDR3 loop spans 14 amino acids. CDR3 bases: TGTGCCGGATCAGCGGGAGGGCCCCACAATGAGCAGTTCTTC. Translated: CAGSAGGPHNEQFF.

The chain carries TRBV30 and TRBJ2-1; 10 nucleotides match TRBD2. The germline CDR1 and CDR2 sequences are GTSNPN and SVGIG (reference sequence). J gave up 0 bases and V 0 bases, and 8 bases lay outside the gene matches. The CDR3 is made up of 18 amino acids. This CDR3 is CAWSVGLAFPSSYNEQFF. CDR3 sequence (DNA): TGTGCCTGGAGTGTGGGACTAGCGTTCCCGAGCTCCTACAATGAGCAGTTCTTC.

The CDR3 DNA is TGTGCCACCAGCAGAGATAGATTGGGGGGGTCCTCTGGAAACACCATATATTTT. Protein product: CATSRDRLGGSSGNTIYF. This chain joins TRBV15 and TRBJ1-3; D is possibly TRBD1 (5 bases). Germline CDR1 reads LNHNV; CDR2 reads YYDKDF (reference sequence). The CDR3 has 18 residues. The ends were cut back, 0 bases at V and 0 bases at J, with 15 bases in the middle.

The chain recombines TRBV5-1 with TRBJ2-7, with TRBD1 identical over 11 bases. This CDR3 has 14 residues. Losses at the gene ends were 1 base for V and 4 bases for J; bases not matched to a gene: 1. The germline gives CDR1 SGHRS, CDR2 YFSETQ. The CDR3 bases are TGCGCCAGCAGCTTGTGGGACAGGGGGTACGAGCAGTACTTC. Translation gives CASSLWDRGYEQYF. Variable domain in full (rest from reference TRBV5-1 and TRBJ2-7): KAGVTQTPRYLIKTRGQQVTLSCSPISGHRSVSWYQQTPGQGLQFLFEYFSETQRNKGNFPGRFSGRQFSNSRSEMNVSTLELGDSALYLCASSLWDRGYEQYFGPGTRLTVT.

The chain recombines TRBV6-5 with TRBJ1-1, with a possible D match to TRBD1 (5 bases). The V gene lost 0 bases and the J gene lost 6 bases, with 8 bases spanning the gap. This CDR3 comprises 13 residues. The germline V gene has CDR1 MNHEY and CDR2 SVGAGI. CDR3 region: CASSYSAGAEAFF. The CDR3 DNA follows: TGTGCCAGCAGTTACTCCGCGGGGGCTGAAGCTTTCTTT.

The V gene is TRBV7-6, the J gene TRBJ1-3; D is uncertain. Trimming removed 1 base from V and 0 bases from J, with 13 bases in between. Germline CDR1 is SGHVS and CDR2 is FNYEAQ. This CDR3 has 17 residues. In DNA, the CDR3 is TGTGCCAGCAGCTTAGAACCGGGAAGTAACTCTGGAAACACCATATATTTT. This encodes CASSLEPGSNSGNTIYF.

J is TRBJ1-2 and V is TRBV7-9; a weak D match, TRBD1 (5 bases). This CDR3 region has 16 residues. The germline V gene encodes CDR1 SEHNR and CDR2 FQNEAQ (reference sequence). The V gene lost 2 bases and the J gene lost 4 bases, with 17 bases spanning the gap. As DNA, the CDR3 is TGTGCCAGCAGCTTATTCCTTGGGGCAAGCTTCTATGGCTACACCTTC. This codes for CASSLFLGASFYGYTF. Full variable domain (missing parts from reference TRBV7-9 and TRBJ1-2): DTGVSQNPRHKITKRGQNVTFRCDPISEHNRLYWYRQTLGQGPEFLTYFQNEAQLEKSRLLSDRFSAERPKGSFSTLEIQRTEQGDSAMYLCASSLFLGASFYGYTFGSGTRLTVV.

This clone has more than one count but fewer than ten. The J gene is TRBJ1-1, the V gene TRBV30; no definite D call. CDR1 is GTSNPN, CDR2 SVGIG, per germline (reference sequence). The CDR3 is 14 residues long. Trimming left V 3 bases short and J 0 bases short, with 11 bases between. The CDR3 DNA follows: TGTGCCTGGAGATTGGGAGGGATGAACACTGAAGCTTTCTTT. Protein: CAWRLGGMNTEAFF. Complete variable domain (other parts from reference TRBV30 and TRBJ1-1): SQTIHQWPATLVQPVGSPLSLECTVEGTSNPNLYWYRQAAGRGLQLLFYSVGIGQISSEVPQNLSASRPQDRQFILSSKKLLLSDSGFYLCAWRLGGMNTEAFFGQGTRLTVV.

The V and J genes are TRBV7-3 and TRBJ2-1, with a tentative D call TRBD2 (5 bases). Germline CDR1 SGHTA, CDR2 FQGTGA. V lost 3 bases and J lost 4, with 10 bases in between. CDR3 length: 14 amino acids. CDR3 DNA: TGTGCCAGCAGCTTTAAGGGCGGGTACAATGAGCAGTTCTTC. Translating it yields CASSFKGGYNEQFF.

The V gene is TRBV11-3, the J gene TRBJ1-1; TRBD1 is a possible D gene (6 bases). CDR3 length: 15 residues. The germline V gene has CDR1 SGHNT and CDR2 YENEEA. Between the trimmed V and J ends, which lost 5 bases and 1 base, there was a span of 14 bases. This CDR3 is CASSLGGGGNTEAFF. In DNA, the CDR3 is TGTGCCAGCAGCCTCGGAGGGGGGGGGAACACTGAAGCTTTCTTT.

J is TRBJ2-2 and V is TRBV5-1; 9 nucleotides align to TRBD1. CDR1 SGHRS and CDR2 YFSETQ come from the germline V gene. CDR3 length: 14 residues. With V trimmed by 2 bases and J by 7 bases, 3 bases remained unmatched. The CDR3 reads CASSLGTGHGELFF. The CDR3 region has the DNA TGCGCCAGCAGCTTAGGGACAGGGCACGGGGAGCTGTTTTTT.

The table lists this clone with a count of one. This chain links TRBV19 with TRBJ1-2, with a weak D call TRBD1 (5 bases). With 5 bases removed from V and 7 bases from J, the gap between germline ends came to 14 bases. The CDR3 consists of 13 residues. From germline, CDR1 is LNHDA and CDR2 SQIVND (reference sequence). The CDR3 reads CASSGGASRGYTF. The CDR3 DNA is TGTGCCAGTAGTGGAGGGGCCTCCCGTGGCTACACCTTC. Based on the CDR3 plus reference TRBV19 and TRBJ1-2, the full variable domain is DGGITQSPKYLFRKEGQNVTLSCEQNLNHDAMYWYRQDPGQGLRLIYYSQIVNDFQKGDIAEGYSVSREKKESFPLTVTSAQKNPTAFYLCASSGGASRGYTFGSGTRLTVV.

This chain connects TRBV9 to TRBJ2-3; TRBD2 matches at 11 bases. This CDR3 has 16 amino acids. V was pared by 0 bases and J by 4 bases, with 4 bases of the junction left unmatched. Germline assignment: CDR1 SGDLS and CDR2 YYNGEE. In nucleotides, the CDR3 is TGTGCCAGCAGCGTAGTTCTAGCGGGAGGAGCAGATACGCAGTATTTT. Protein product: CASSVVLAGGADTQYF.

A single count supports this clone. The chain links TRBV4-1 to TRBJ2-7; 9 bases line up with TRBD1. The CDR3 spans 18 residues. Trimming at V came to 3 bases and at J to 3 bases, leaving 15 bases not matched to a gene. Germline CDR1 reads MGHRA; CDR2 reads YSYEKL. CDR3 region: CASSHTLRDRALNYEQYF. As DNA, the CDR3 is TGCGCCAGCAGCCACACCTTACGGGACAGGGCCCTAAACTACGAGCAGTACTTC.

The rearrangement links TRBV4-1 to TRBJ2-7, with 9 bases fitting TRBD2. With V trimmed by 1 base and J by 2 bases, 15 bases remained unmatched. Per germline, CDR1 MGHRA and CDR2 YSYEKL. CDR3 length: 19 residues. The CDR3 nucleotides are TGCGCCAGCAGCCAAGCTTCGGCTAGCGGGGTCGAAATTCCCTACGAGCAGTACTTC. This codes for CASSQASASGVEIPYEQYF.

The chain combines TRBV11-3 with TRBJ2-1, with D possibly TRBD2 on 6 matching bases. Germline V CDR1 and CDR2: SGHNT, YENEEA. Trimming removed 5 bases at V and 6 bases at J, with 14 bases between. CDR3 length: 14 amino acids. The CDR3 nucleotides are TGTGCCAGCAGCGCATCTATGGAGGGCAATGAGCAGTTCTTC. Its translation is CASSASMEGNEQFF.

The rearrangement uses TRBV7-3 and TRBJ1-1; TRBD1 is a possible D gene (5 bases). V was cut by 1 base and J by 3 bases, with 12 bases left in between. CDR1 is SGHTA and CDR2 is FQGTGA in the germline V gene. The CDR3 loop spans 15 amino acids. CDR3 sequence (DNA): TGTGCCAGCAGCTTAATCCCAGGGAGGGACACTGAAGCTTTCTTT. Protein: CASSLIPGRDTEAFF.

The V gene is TRBV4-1, the J gene TRBJ1-1, with 10 bases aligning to TRBD1. Germline V lookup: CDR1 MGHRA, CDR2 YSYEKL. The CDR3 spans 14 residues. V lost 3 bases and J lost 7; bases outside the gene matches: 5. CDR3 nucleotides: TGCGCCAGCAGCCAGGGACAGGGGCGATTTGAAGCTTTCTTT. Protein sequence: CASSQGQGRFEAFF.

The V and J genes are TRBV5-6 and TRBJ2-5; D may be TRBD1 (6 bases). V lost 5 bases and J lost 4, with 15 bases in between. The CDR3 sequence is 14 residues long. Germline assignment: CDR1 SGHDT and CDR2 YYEEEE. CDR3 in amino acids: CASSLPGTRETQYF. The CDR3 DNA reads as TGTGCCAGCAGTTTACCCGGGACAAGAGAGACCCAGTACTTC. The entire variable domain, with the rest obtained from reference TRBV5-6 and TRBJ2-5, is as follows: DAGVTQSPTHLIKTRGQQVTLRCSPKSGHDTVSWYQQALGQGPQFIFQYYEEEERQRGNFPDRFSGHQFPNYSSELNVNALLLGDSALYLCASSLPGTRETQYFGPGTRLLVL.

The chain couples TRBV28 to TRBJ2-7, with 9 bases lining up with TRBD1. Germline V gene lookup returns CDR1 MDHEN and CDR2 SYDVKM. With V trimmed by 3 bases and J by 4 bases, 7 bases remained unmatched. This CDR3 contains 15 residues. For the CDR3, the DNA is TGTGCCAGCAGTTTCCCCGGGACAGGGAATTACGAGCAGTACTTC. It yields the protein CASSFPGTGNYEQYF.

The J gene is TRBJ2-7, the V gene TRBV10-3, with 8 nucleotides matching TRBD2. With V trimmed by 2 bases and J by 5 bases, 8 bases remained unmatched. The germline V gene encodes CDR1 ENHRY and CDR2 SYGVKD. The CDR3 covers 15 residues. The CDR3, as DNA: TGTGCCATCAGTGAGCCGGGGGGGTTATTCCACGAGCAGTACTTC. This codes for CAISEPGGLFHEQYF.

This clone was detected only once. The rearrangement uses TRBV27 and TRBJ2-7; 13 positions agree with TRBD2. The CDR3 length is 18 residues. V trimming: 0 bases; J trimming: 4 bases; junction bases outside the gene matches: 9. Looked up from germline, CDR1 is MNHEY and CDR2 is SMNVEV (reference sequence). The CDR3 here is CASSLSGLAGVLKYEQYF. The CDR3 nucleotides are TGTGCCAGCAGTTTATCAGGACTAGCGGGAGTTTTAAAGTACGAGCAGTACTTC.